This T cell receptor (beta chain) came from a study of PD-1 blockade in classical Hodgkin lymphoma. A note on this clone: What it recognizes is unknown.

CDR3 length: 13 amino acids. V gave up 11 bases and J gave up 3 bases, with 17 bases separating them. Germline-derived CDR1 and CDR2 are MDHEN and SYDVKM. Sequencing used immunoSEQ multiplex PCR; TCRdb keeps in-frame clones, though not all of them. The data show 40,000 or so clones, about 86% seen once. The patients all showed relapse after autologous stem cell transplantation, while their brentuximab vedotin exposure varied. Study-wide points: After ASCT, patients who started nivolumab under 1 year later were excluded.

J is TRBJ2-7 and V is TRBV28; tentatively, D is TRBD2 (7 bases). The clonotype originates from a human donor with classical Hodgkin lymphoma. The sample here was peripheral blood mononuclear cells (PBMCs), taken before the second cycle of nivolumab. The CDR3 DNA reads as TGTGCCGCCCGAGGGGGGGCTTACTACGAGCAGTACTTC. Protein: CAARGGAYYEQYF.